This T cell receptor (beta chain) is drawn from a study of human T cells and chemical hapten exposure. The authors' total RNA extraction used unfractionated whole blood. TCRdb recomputed calls from the 5' RACE reads with MiXCR, one row per CDR3 protein. The table includes about 140,000 distinct CDR3 sequences, about 4.3% detected once. This TCR was sampled from a female donor in good health.

CDR3 sequence (DNA): TGTGCCAGCAGCTGGGCGGGTATGAGCACAGATACGCAGTATTTT. Its protein product is CASSWAGMSTDTQYF. The rearrangement links TRBV7-2 to TRBJ2-3; the D gene is possibly TRBD2 (5 bases). Trimming stripped 4 bases from V and 0 bases from J, with 11 bases between. Germline assignment: CDR1 SGHTA and CDR2 FQGNSA. This CDR3 spans 15 amino acids.